This is a list of T cell receptor beta chains from one sample in a study of OX40 agonist ivuxolimab in advanced cancers. This table comes from immunoSEQ multiplex PCR, and its TCRdb copy is limited to in-frame clones, with some not included. This sample has over 50,000 clones, with 88% found just once. The source material was CD4+ or CD8+ T cells sorted from blood, sampled in a trial of the OX40 agonist ivuxolimab. Source of these receptors: an adult with an advanced solid tumor such as melanoma, head and neck, liver or kidney cancer. Both conserved end residues are part of each CDR3.

>TRBV5-1
CASTRVGGVDEKLFF
>TRBV28
CASIPVANLNTEAFF
>TRBV19
CASSITTWKPQHF
>TRBV5-1
CASSLSRGTSGAQETQYF
>TRBV11-2
CASSWGSYNEQFF
>TRBV28
CASSPRTGSTGNTIYF
>TRBV5-1
CASSLGAASYNEQFF
>TRBV21-1
CASSKGPRATYGYTF
>TRBV7-9
CASSFGSAGNTGELFF
>TRBV28
CASIRTGQGGYTF
>TRBV9
CASSVGQGVKAGANVLTF
>TRBV19
CASSIGGAGRSPLHF
>TRBV6-1
CASSEGITNYGYTF
>TRBV5-6
CASSPPGSYNSPLHF
>TRBV5-1
CASSLTAGANVLTF
>TRBV7-2
CASSLSRGDTEAFF
>TRBV5-1
CASSPPGLAGYNEQFF
>TRBV7-2
CASSPTPQGINTEAFF
>TRBV7-9
CASSPSRGMNTEAFF
>TRBV10-2
CASSESHTGELFF
>TRBV18
CASSPLPGAEQYF
>TRBV5-6
CASRQLYGTARSNGYTF
>TRBV11-2
CASSLEPNSGNTIYF
>TRBV19
CASKVSGELTDTQYF
>TRBV5-6
CASSFLRTGGSEQFF
>TRBV20-1
CSASREYEQYF
>TRBV5-1
CASSQQTKTGGYSGANVLTF
>TRBV19
CASSILPSGNTIYF
>TRBV28
CASSRTSGSSYNEQFF
>TRBV7-2
CASSLAGSSYNEQFF
>TRBV28
CASRPGPATLNYGYTF